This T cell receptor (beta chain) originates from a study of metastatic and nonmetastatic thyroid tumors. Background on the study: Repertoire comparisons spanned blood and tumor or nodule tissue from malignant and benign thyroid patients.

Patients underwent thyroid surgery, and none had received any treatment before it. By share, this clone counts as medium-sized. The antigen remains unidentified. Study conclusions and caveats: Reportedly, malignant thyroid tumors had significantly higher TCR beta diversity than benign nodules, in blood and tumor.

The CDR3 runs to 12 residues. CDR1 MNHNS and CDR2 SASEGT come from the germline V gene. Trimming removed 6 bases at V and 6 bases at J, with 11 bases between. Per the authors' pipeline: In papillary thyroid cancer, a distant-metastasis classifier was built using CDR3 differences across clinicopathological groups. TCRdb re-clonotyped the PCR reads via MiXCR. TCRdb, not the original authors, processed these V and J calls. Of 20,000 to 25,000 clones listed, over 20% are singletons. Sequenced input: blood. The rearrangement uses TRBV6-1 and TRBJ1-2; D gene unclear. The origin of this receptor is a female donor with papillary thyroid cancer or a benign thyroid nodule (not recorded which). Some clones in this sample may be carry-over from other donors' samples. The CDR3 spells CASRPEGHGYTF. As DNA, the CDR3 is TGTGCCAGCAGACCAGAGGGTCATGGCTACACCTTC.